This record looks at one T cell receptor (beta chain) sequence and its context. Trimming removed 1 base at V and 1 base at J, with 10 bases between. This CDR3 contains 15 residues. Germline values: CDR1 SGHTA, CDR2 FQGNSA. This specimen belongs to a study of T cell changes during pregnancy in multiple sclerosis. Sequenced by immunoSEQ multiplex PCR; TCRdb stores in-frame clones only, minus some. The sample shows some 45,000 clones, 75% to 95% of them seen only once. V is TRBV7-2 and J is TRBJ1-1; possibly TRBD1 for D (5 bases). Material: CD4+ T cells from peripheral blood mononuclear cells, obtained after pregnancy. This receptor was taken from a female donor in good health, enrolled as a control in a pregnancy study. The CDR3 DNA is TGTGCCAGCAGCTTAGTGGGGAGGGGGAACACTGAAGCTTTCTTT. The encoded protein is CASSLVGRGNTEAFF.